The source of this TCR beta chain is a study of blood T cell repertoires in COVID-19. Per the original data handling: Reference gene primer amplification yielded estimated nucleated cell counts. The method was immunoSEQ multiplex PCR; TCRdb's version includes in-frame clones alone and lacks a portion of them. V, J and clone size reflect that table, while D and trimming were determined from the DNA. The sample includes about 85,000 clones, 70% to 85% of them seen just once. In germline, CDR1 is SGDLS, CDR2 YYNGEE. V lost 0 bases and J 0 bases, leaving 13 bases between the germline ends. The CDR3 has 17 residues.

J is TRBJ2-1 and V is TRBV9; D might be TRBD2 (5 bases). Sample: peripheral blood. The source is a man between 65 and 85 years old with acute or convalescent COVID-19. This CDR3 reads CASSVDTGFSSYNEQFF. In DNA form, the CDR3 reads TGTGCCAGCAGCGTAGACACGGGGTTTAGCTCCTACAATGAGCAGTTCTTC.